This entry is about one T cell receptor (beta chain). Antigen specificity is unknown. These data originate in a study of early T cells in non-severe SARS-CoV-2 infection. Study-level background: Unsorted whole blood bulk RNA was sequenced, with unpaired chains. Study results and limitations: Matching with VDJdb favored anti-spike CD8 responses (missing private and CD4 specificities).

The CDR3 extends over 17 amino acids. The V segment lost 1 base and the J segment 6 bases; nucleotides outside the gene matches: 7. Germline CDR1 is SGHTA and CDR2 is FQGNSA. Tagging with unique molecular identifiers was applied to individual cDNA molecules. TCRdb processed the 5' RACE reads anew with MiXCR; each CDR3 protein has one entry. The data contain about 72,000 distinct CDR3 sequences, around a tenth of them singletons. The starting material was whole blood, obtained at baseline. The TCR originated in an adult who was a healthcare worker with PCR-confirmed SARS-CoV-2 infection or an uninfected control (not recorded which). V is TRBV7-2 and J is TRBJ2-6, with 9 bases that match TRBD1. The CDR3 DNA reads as TGTGCCAGCAGCTTAGTCCTCCAACAGGGGGCGGCCAACGTCCTGACTTTC. It yields the protein CASSLVLQQGAANVLTF.